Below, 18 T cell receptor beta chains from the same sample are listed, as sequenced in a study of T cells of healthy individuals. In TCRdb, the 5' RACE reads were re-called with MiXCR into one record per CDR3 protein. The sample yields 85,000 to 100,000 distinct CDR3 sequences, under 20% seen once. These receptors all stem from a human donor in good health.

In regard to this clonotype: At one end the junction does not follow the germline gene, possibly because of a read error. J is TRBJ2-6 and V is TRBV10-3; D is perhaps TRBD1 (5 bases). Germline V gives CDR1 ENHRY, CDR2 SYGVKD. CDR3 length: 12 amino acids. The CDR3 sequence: CAISEADKGRKF. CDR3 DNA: TGTGCCATCAGTGAGGCGGACAAAGGTCGGAAGTTC.

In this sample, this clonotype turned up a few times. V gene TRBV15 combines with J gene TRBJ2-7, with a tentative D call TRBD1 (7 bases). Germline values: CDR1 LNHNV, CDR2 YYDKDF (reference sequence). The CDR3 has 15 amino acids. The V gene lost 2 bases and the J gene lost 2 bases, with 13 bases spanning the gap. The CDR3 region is CATSRRRGQAYEQYF. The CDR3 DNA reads TGTGCCACCAGCAGAAGGAGGGGGCAAGCCTACGAGCAGTACTTC.

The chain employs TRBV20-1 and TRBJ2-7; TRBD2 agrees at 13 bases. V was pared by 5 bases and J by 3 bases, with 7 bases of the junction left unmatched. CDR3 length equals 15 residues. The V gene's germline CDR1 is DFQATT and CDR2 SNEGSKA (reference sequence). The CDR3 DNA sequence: TGCAGTGCTCTAGGACTAGCGGGGGCTATCTACGAGCAGTACTTC. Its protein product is CSALGLAGAIYEQYF.

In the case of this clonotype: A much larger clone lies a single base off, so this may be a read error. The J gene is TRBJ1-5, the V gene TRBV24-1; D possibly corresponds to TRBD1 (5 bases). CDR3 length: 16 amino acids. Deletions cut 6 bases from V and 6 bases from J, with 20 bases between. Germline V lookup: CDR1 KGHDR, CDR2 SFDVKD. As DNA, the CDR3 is TGTGCCACCAGTAATACAGGCGCCGACTTGATTCAGCCCCAGCATTTT. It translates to CATSNTGADLIQPQHF.

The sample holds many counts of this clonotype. In DNA, the CDR3 is TGTGCCAGCAGTTTATTGGACGGATCCTACCGGCTTAGCAATCAGCCCCAGCATTTT. Translation: CASSLLDGSYRLSNQPQHF. The chain joins TRBV27 to TRBJ1-5; D ambiguous. The CDR3 covers 19 residues. The germline V and J ends were trimmed by 1 base and 0 bases, with 19 bases remaining between them. Germline CDR1 MNHEY, CDR2 SMNVEV (reference sequence).

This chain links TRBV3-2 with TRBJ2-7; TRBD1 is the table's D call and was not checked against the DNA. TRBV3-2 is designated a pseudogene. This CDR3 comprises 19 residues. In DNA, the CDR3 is TGTGCCAGCAGCCTAAGTTCTTACAAGGACAGCAAAAAGGGGTACGAGCAGTACTTC. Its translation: CASSLSSYKDSKKGYEQYF.

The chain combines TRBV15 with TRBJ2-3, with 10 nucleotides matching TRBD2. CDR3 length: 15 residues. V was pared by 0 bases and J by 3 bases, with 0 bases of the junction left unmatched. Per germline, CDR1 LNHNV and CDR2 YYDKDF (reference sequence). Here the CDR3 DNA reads TGTGCCACCAGCAGAGAACTAGCGGGAACAGATACGCAGTATTTT. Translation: CATSRELAGTDTQYF.

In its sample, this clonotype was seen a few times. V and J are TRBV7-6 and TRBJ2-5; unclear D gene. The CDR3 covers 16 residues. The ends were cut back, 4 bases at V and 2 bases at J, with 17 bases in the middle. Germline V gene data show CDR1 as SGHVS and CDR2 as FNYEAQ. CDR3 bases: TGTGCCAGCAGCTCCAAAGGATCTAGAAATCAAGAGACCCAGTACTTC. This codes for CASSSKGSRNQETQYF.

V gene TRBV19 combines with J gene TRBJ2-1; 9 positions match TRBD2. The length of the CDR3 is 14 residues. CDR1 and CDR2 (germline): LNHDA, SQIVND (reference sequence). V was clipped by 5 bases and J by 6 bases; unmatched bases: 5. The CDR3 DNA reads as TGTGCCAGTAGTTTCCAGCGGGAGGTCAATGAGCAGTTCTTC. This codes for CASSFQREVNEQFF. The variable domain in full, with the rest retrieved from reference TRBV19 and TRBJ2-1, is DGGITQSPKYLFRKEGQNVTLSCEQNLNHDAMYWYRQDPGQGLRLIYYSQIVNDFQKGDIAEGYSVSREKKESFPLTVTSAQKNPTAFYLCASSFQREVNEQFFGPGTRLTVL.

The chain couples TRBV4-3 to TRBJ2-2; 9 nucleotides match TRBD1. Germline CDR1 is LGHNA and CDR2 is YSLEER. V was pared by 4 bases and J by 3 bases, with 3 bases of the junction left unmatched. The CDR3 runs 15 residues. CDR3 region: CASSLGTGYTGELFF. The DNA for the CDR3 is TGCGCCAGCAGCCTCGGGACAGGGTACACCGGGGAGCTGTTTTTT.

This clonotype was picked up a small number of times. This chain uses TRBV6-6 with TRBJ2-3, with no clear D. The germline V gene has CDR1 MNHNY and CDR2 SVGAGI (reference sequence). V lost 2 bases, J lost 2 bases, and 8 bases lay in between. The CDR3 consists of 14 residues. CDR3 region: CASSYRALTDTQYF. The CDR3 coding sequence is TGTGCCAGCAGTTACCGGGCTCTCACAGATACGCAGTATTTT.

The CDR3 nucleotides read TGTGCCAGCAGCTTAGCAATTGTGTTGGCTAGCGGGGACAATGAGCAGTTCTTC. It codes for CASSLAIVLASGDNEQFF. The V call is TRBV7-2, the J call TRBJ2-1; TRBD2 matches at 9 bases. CDR3 size: 18 residues. Unmatched junction bases numbered 11, after V lost 0 bases and J lost 5 bases. Germline V gives CDR1 SGHTA, CDR2 FQGNSA. Full variable domain (outside the CDR3, taken from reference TRBV7-2 and TRBJ2-1): GAGVSQSPSNKVTEKGKDVELRCDPISGHTALYWYRQSLGQGLEFLIYFQGNSAPDKSGLPSDRFSAERTGGSVSTLTIQRTQQEDSAVYLCASSLAIVLASGDNEQFFGPGTRLTVL.

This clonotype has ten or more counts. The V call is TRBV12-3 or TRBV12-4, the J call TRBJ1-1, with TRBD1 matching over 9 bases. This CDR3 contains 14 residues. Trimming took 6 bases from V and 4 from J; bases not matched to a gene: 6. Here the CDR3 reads CASSPTGGITEAFF. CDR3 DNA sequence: TGTGCCAGCAGCCCGACAGGGGGTATCACTGAAGCTTTCTTT.

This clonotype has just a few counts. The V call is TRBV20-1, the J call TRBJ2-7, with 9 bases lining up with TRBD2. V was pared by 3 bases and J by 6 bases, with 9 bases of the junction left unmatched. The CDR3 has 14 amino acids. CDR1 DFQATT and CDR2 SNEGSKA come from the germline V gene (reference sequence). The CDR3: CSASSPAGGAEQYF. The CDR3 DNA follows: TGCAGTGCTAGCTCCCCAGCGGGAGGAGCCGAGCAGTACTTC.

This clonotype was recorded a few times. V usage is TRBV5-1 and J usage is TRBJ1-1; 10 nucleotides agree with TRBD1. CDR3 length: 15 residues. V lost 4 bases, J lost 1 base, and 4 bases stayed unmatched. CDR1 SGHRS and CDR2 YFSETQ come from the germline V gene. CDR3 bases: TGCGCCAGCAGCGCGACAGGGGGCAGGAACACTGAAGCTTTCTTT. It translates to CASSATGGRNTEAFF.

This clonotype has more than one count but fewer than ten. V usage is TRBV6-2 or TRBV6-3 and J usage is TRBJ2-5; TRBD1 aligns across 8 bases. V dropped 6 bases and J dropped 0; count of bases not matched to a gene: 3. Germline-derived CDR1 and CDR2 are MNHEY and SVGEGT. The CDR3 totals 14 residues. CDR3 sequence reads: CASSNRGYQETQYF. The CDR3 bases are TGTGCCAGCAGCAACAGGGGGTACCAAGAGACCCAGTACTTC.

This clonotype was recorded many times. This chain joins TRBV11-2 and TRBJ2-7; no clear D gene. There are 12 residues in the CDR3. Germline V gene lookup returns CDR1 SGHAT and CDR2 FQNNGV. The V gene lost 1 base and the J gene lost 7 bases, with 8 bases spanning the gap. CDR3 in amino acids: CASSLARREQYF. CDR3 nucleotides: TGTGCCAGCAGCTTAGCCCGGCGGGAGCAGTACTTC.

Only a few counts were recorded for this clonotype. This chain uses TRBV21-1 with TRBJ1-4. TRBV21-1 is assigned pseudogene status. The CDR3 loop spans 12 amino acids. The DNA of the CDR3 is TGTGCCAGCAGCAACGCGACCGGTTGGCTGTTTTTT. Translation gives CASSNATGWLFF.